This TCR beta chain was profiled in a study of blood T cell repertoires in COVID-19 (dated by TCRdb to the early 2020s). Broadly, across the study: Samples covering the acute and convalescent phases of COVID-19 were provided by collaborators in the United States, Italy and Spain. The prospective study material was composed of cDNA or gDNA derived from T cells, B-cell-depleted T cells, or PBMCs. Deeply sampled blood TCRbeta repertoires from subjects exposed to, actively infected with, or recovered from COVID-19 were included in the dataset. The repertoires were released in a freely available public database meant as a resource for research on the immune response to SARS-CoV-2. The samples were drawn from two sources: the first 160 participants of the ongoing ImmuneRACE study, and fewer than 1,500 subjects contributed by 6 global collaborators. The sample metadata nearly always contained a de-identified subject ID, COVID-19 status, age in years and sex. Where HLA class I and class II types were available, the types were taken from metadata supplied by the sample provider, not from assay-based typing.

In regard to this clone: Which antigen it targets is not known. Within one base of it there is no much larger clone, and no base qualities were kept.

TCRbeta CDR3 regions were amplified from genomic DNA by means of the immunoSEQ Assay, a bias-controlled multiplex PCR. In the source study's methods: Nucleated cell counts per sample were estimated from amplification of reference gene primers within the assay. To quantify the absolute abundance of each unique TCRbeta CDR3 rearrangement, sequence reads were collapsed and filtered. Productive Simpson clonality was computed per sample as the square root of Simpson's diversity index over productive rearrangements. What TCRdb holds here is the immuneACCESS table cut down to in-frame rearrangements. Part of the clones is not present; checked against another copy, under half of the missing clones reflect an unresolved V gene, and the others are unexplained. Clone size and the V and J calls come from that table; the DNA yielded D and trimming. The sample table holds approximately 150,000 clones, of which around 84% were seen once. Together, the top ten hold around 2.4% of the sample.

In the prospective study, participants were 18 to 89 years old, resided in approximately 22 geographic areas of the United States, and were enrolled through a virtual design. In the prospective study, cohorts were assigned on the basis of participant-reported clinical history obtained from a screening survey and a study questionnaire. In the prospective study, whole blood, serum and a nasopharyngeal or oropharyngeal swab were collected from each participant by mobile phlebotomists. Additional blood draws and questionnaires over an approximately two-month period could optionally be provided by prospective study participants. Before DNA extraction, blood samples from the prospective study were shipped at room temperature or frozen. Results the study describes overall, beyond this receptor: The quantity of clinical and demographic metadata differed by source and by participant and was supplied without curation.

V and J lose 1 base and 9 bases, and a span of 11 bases separates them. The CDR3 holds 13 amino acids from the cysteine to the phenylalanine. Only the CDR3 part of the read is kept: 39 bases, read in frame from the first base. CDR1 and CDR2, looked up from the germline V gene, are MGHDK and SYGVNS. The sample was PBMCs or T cells enriched from blood (not recorded which). The receptor comes from a man aged 35-49 years with acute COVID-19. Rearrangement joined TRBV25-1 to TRBJ2-3; TRBD2 is a weak D gene call, 5 bases matching. This receptor has the CDR3 CASSEFPSYTQYF. DNA sequence: TGTGCCAGCAGTGAATTCCCTAGCTACACGCAGTATTTT.